The clone carrying this T cell receptor beta chain was observed a handful of times. Its antigen is undetermined. Clones were read by immunoSEQ multiplex PCR, and TCRdb kept only the in-frame ones, dropping some. The repertoire holds a few thousand clones, with 24% as singletons. The CDR3 contains 15 residues. V was pared by 5 bases and J by 7 bases, with 4 bases of the junction left unmatched. Per the germline V gene, CDR1 is SGHNT and CDR2 is YENEEA. The data originate from a study of T cells in localized non-small cell lung cancer. Whole-study findings and limits: Compared with tumor, uninvolved adjacent lung displayed greater T cell clonality, ranking highest overall. Greater blood T cell density accompanied longer overall survival. Turning up in adjacent lung were a median roughly 50 of the top 100 tumor clones. Analysis by sequencing included only one tumor region, so heterogeneity remains possible.

The gene calls are TRBV11-3 and TRBJ2-2; 13 bases align to TRBD2. Sequenced here: lung tumor tissue, sampled before any cancer treatment. The TCR originated in a male donor aged 60 or over with stage II lung adenocarcinoma. CDR3 nucleotides: TGTGCCAGCAGCAGACTAGCGGGGGGCGTCGGGGAGCTGTTTTTT. Protein product: CASSRLAGGVGELFF. Full variable domain (remainder filled in from reference TRBV11-3 and TRBJ2-2): EAGVVQSPRYKIIEKKQPVAFWCNPISGHNTLYWYLQNLGQGPELLIRYENEEAVDDSQLPKDRFSAERLKGVDSTLKIQPAELGDSAVYLCASSRLAGGVGELFFGEGSRLTVL.